This TCR beta chain was recorded in a study of PD-L1 blockade in urothelial cancer (dated by TCRdb to 2016 to 2017). At the level of the whole study: Therapy was started in 2014 for all patients, and atezolizumab 1,200 mg was administered intravenously every 3 weeks. Blood samples were analyzed at 3 weeks after treatment start (second dose) and at 6 weeks after treatment start. Durable clinical benefit was achieved by nine patients but not by the remaining 20. Patients had an ECOG performance status of 0 or 1 and had received between 0 and 3 prior chemotherapy regimens. Blood samples gave a median of approximately 150,000 T cells and under 85,000 unique TCRs, with a median clonality of roughly 0.08. The study, an exploratory multi-omic analysis, examined somatic, immune and clinical correlates of response to PD-L1 blockade with atezolizumab in urothelial cancer. About 85% of the roughly 29 patients were males with bladder-origin urothelial cancer, and 18 of 29 reported a prior smoking history. Pretreatment tumor samples and matched peripheral blood, collected serially before and after atezolizumab treatment, underwent TCR sequencing. Twenty-nine patients had pretreatment blood TCR-seq, 24 had at least one posttreatment blood collection, and 24 had tumor TCR-seq. Progression-free survival longer than 6 months counted as durable clinical benefit, and TCR features were additionally tested against both progression-free and overall survival. In the same patients, pretreatment tumors underwent whole exome sequencing and RNA sequencing in addition to TCR sequencing.

A total of about 31 patients with locally advanced or metastatic urothelial carcinoma, treated at Memorial Sloan Kettering on a trial protocol, made up the cohort. Peripheral blood mononuclear cells were collected pretreatment and during treatment, with between 1 and 8 total time points per patient. The Qiagen DNeasy Blood extraction kit was used to purify genomic DNA from total PBMCs and from tumor samples. PBMCs were collected pretreatment and during treatment, and were isolated and stored as previously described. To estimate absolute template abundance from read counts, synthetic TCR analog templates were spiked into each PCR. TCRbeta CDR3 regions were amplified from genomic DNA with bias-controlled V and J gene primers using the immunoSEQ assay. Sequencing of rearranged TCRbeta segments was performed at approximately 20X coverage. On the study's bioinformatics: Sequencing errors were corrected by clustering and CDR3s were annotated against IMGT to assign V, D and J genes. Downstream analyses used only productive TCRbeta rearrangements, leaving out any out-of-frame or stop-codon sequences. Clonality was computed as one minus Shannon entropy normalized by the log of the number of unique productive sequences. Fisher's exact test with Benjamini-Hochberg correction, using a cutoff of adjusted p below 0.01, was how clones that differed between time points or between blood and tumor were identified. The immuneACCESS repertoire file appears here via TCRdb, limited to in-frame rearrangements. These files lack a portion of the clones; in checked studies, under half of the deficit traces to unresolved V genes, and the cause of the others is not known. Clone size and the V and J calls come from that table; the DNA yielded D and trimming. For this sample there are around 19,000 clones; almost 90% appear just once. Of the sample, 3.7% is held by the ten largest clones.

Study-wide findings and limitations: A pretreatment peripheral blood TCR clonality below the median was linked to improved progression-free and overall survival. Because the sample size was small (n ≈ 28) and many of the analyses were exploratory, the results are meant to be hypothesis-generating. Among patients with durable benefit, tumor-associated TCR clones showed greater expansion in peripheral blood 3 weeks after treatment started (n ≈ 22, p = 0.022).

As concerns this clone: Its recognized antigen is unknown. No per-base quality is available; no much larger clone lies one base away.

There are 17 amino acids in the CDR3, from cysteine to phenylalanine inclusive. This entry keeps only the CDR3 DNA: 51 bases, framed from base 1. CDR1 LNHDA and CDR2 SQIVND are derived from the germline V gene (reference sequence). V gives up 2 bases and J gives up 4 bases, and the segment between their germline ends measures 17 bases. The specimen was PBMCs, collected around atezolizumab (anti-PD-L1) treatment. The V and J genes are TRBV19 and TRBJ2-2; the D gene is perhaps TRBD1, from 6 matching bases. This TCR came from a middle-aged man with urothelial cancer. DNA sequence: TGTGCCAGTAGTATAATGGGCAGGGGCACCTCCACCGGGGAGCTGTTTTTT. Translated, it gives CASSIMGRGTSTGELFF.